Listed below are T cell receptor beta chains from one sample, sequenced in a study of T-cell reconstitution after alpha-beta-depleted transplantation in children. TCRdb ran MiXCR on the PCR reads and lists one entry per CDR3 protein. The sample includes approximately 190,000 distinct CDR3 sequences, roughly 6% seen only once; the top ten take around 4.1%. The starting material was PBMCs, obtained before TCRalphabeta/CD19-depleted stem cell transplant. The receptors were sampled from a girl in the first two years of life with combined immunodeficiency, due to receive a stem cell transplant. The CDR3 runs from the conserved cysteine through the conserved F or W. D genes are given only for firm matches. The size entry is marked missing in some rows and otherwise reads once, few, many or a size class.

CDR3	DNA	size	J	D	V
CASSLGGVAFF	TGTGCCAGCAGCTTAGGGGGAGTAGCTTTCTTT	many	TRBJ1-1	-	TRBV7-2
CSVDSDSTYEQYF	TGCAGCGTGGACTCAGACAGCACCTACGAGCAGTACTTC	many	TRBJ2-7	-	TRBV29-1
CASSYPSYEQYF	TGCGCCAGCAGCTACCCGTCCTACGAGCAGTACTTC	many	TRBJ2-7	-	TRBV5-1
CASSQGIPDREVYNTEAFF	TGCGCCAGCAGCCAGGGGATCCCCGACAGGGAGGTTTATAACACTGAAGCTTTCTTT	few	TRBJ1-1	TRBD1	TRBV4-3
CASSEYLGEADNTGELFF	TGTGCCAGCAGTGAATATCTGGGGGAGGCCGATAACACCGGGGAGCTGTTTTTT	many	TRBJ2-2	-	TRBV25-1
CASSLAGRNEQFF	TGTGCCAGCAGCTTGGCAGGCCGAAATGAGCAGTTCTTC	many	TRBJ2-1	-	TRBV5-6
CASSQDWTGAKNGYTF	TGCGCCAGCAGCCAAGATTGGACAGGGGCGAAGAATGGCTACACCTTC	few	TRBJ1-2	TRBD1	TRBV4-1
CSASLGRTFYEQYF	TGCAGTGCTAGTTTAGGACGGACCTTCTACGAGCAGTACTTC	many	TRBJ2-7	-	TRBV20-1
CASSVDLAANTGELFF	TGTGCCAGCAGCGTAGATCTAGCGGCGAACACCGGGGAGCTGTTTTTT	-	TRBJ2-2	TRBD2	TRBV9
CASSLVRIYNSPLHF	TGCGCCAGCAGCTTGGTGAGGATATATAATTCACCCCTCCACTTT	-	TRBJ1-6	-	TRBV5-1
CASSYPSGSYYEQYF	TGTGCCAGCAGCTATCCTAGCGGGAGTTACTACGAGCAGTACTTC	many	TRBJ2-7	TRBD2	TRBV7-8
CSVSRESWTEAFF	TGCAGCGTTTCAAGGGAGAGTTGGACTGAAGCTTTCTTT	many	TRBJ1-1	-	TRBV29-1
CASSHPGLHFPTGELFF	TGTGCCAGCAGCCACCCCGGGCTCCACTTCCCCACCGGGGAGCTGTTTTTT	many	TRBJ2-2	-	TRBV4-2
CATRDYEQYF	TGTGCCACCAGAGACTACGAGCAGTACTTC	many	TRBJ2-7	-	TRBV24-1
CSARGPWRGFTDTQYF	TGCAGTGCCAGAGGCCCCTGGCGGGGATTCACAGATACGCAGTATTTT	-	TRBJ2-3	-	TRBV20-1
CASRTGRTSYEQYF	TGTGCCAGCAGGACCGGGCGGACCTCCTACGAGCAGTACTTC	few	TRBJ2-7	-	TRBV7-2
CASSSPIGGEDYGYTF	TGTGCCAGCAGCAGCCCTATAGGGGGCGAAGACTATGGCTACACCTTC	-	TRBJ1-2	TRBD1	TRBV7-9
CASSFGPGYEAFF	TGCGCCAGCAGCTTCGGACCGGGTTATGAAGCTTTCTTT	many	TRBJ1-1	-	TRBV5-1
CASSSLGTDTQYF	TGCGCCAGCAGCTCCCTTGGCACAGATACGCAGTATTTT	-	TRBJ2-3	-	TRBV5-1
CASGLETSSYNEQFF	TGTGCTAGTGGTTTGGAAACCTCTAGTTACAATGAGCAGTTCTTC	many	TRBJ2-1	-	TRBV12-5
CASSAGNYGYTF	TGTGCCAGCAGTGCCGGAAACTATGGCTACACCTTC	many	TRBJ1-2	-	TRBV12-3/TRBV12-4
CTSCPPTGVNSGANVLTF	TGTACCAGCTGCCCGCCGACAGGGGTTAACTCTGGGGCCAACGTCCTGACTTTC	-	TRBJ2-6	TRBD1	TRBV6-4
CASSLAATVYEQYF	TGTGCCAGCAGTTTGGCCGCGACAGTCTACGAGCAGTACTTC	many	TRBJ2-7	-	TRBV12-3/TRBV12-4
CASSGPGGGAYTGELFF	TGTGCCAGCAGCGGACCGGGCGGGGGGGCCTACACCGGGGAGCTGTTTTTT	many	TRBJ2-2	TRBD2	TRBV9
CASSPLQETYEQYF	TGTGCCAGCAGCCCCTTACAGGAGACCTACGAGCAGTACTTC	few	TRBJ2-7	-	TRBV6-2/TRBV6-3
CSGTLGDIQYF	TGCAGCGGCACTCTGGGGGACATTCAGTACTTC	many	TRBJ2-4	-	TRBV29-1
CASSFNEPGQGYEQYF	TGTGCCAGCAGCTTTAACGAACCGGGACAGGGTTACGAGCAGTACTTC	many	TRBJ2-7	TRBD1	TRBV7-9
CSATTSQGPNEKLFF	TGCAGTGCGACGACCTCACAGGGACCCAATGAAAAACTGTTTTTT	many	TRBJ1-4	-	TRBV29-1